This record looks at one TCR beta chain sequence and its context. TCRdb's copy holds only in-frame clones and misses some; the assay was immunoSEQ multiplex PCR. The sample carries some 130,000 clones, 87% recorded once. CDR1 is SGHVS and CDR2 is FQNEAQ in the germline V gene. V was pared by 0 bases and J by 6 bases, with 11 bases between. The CDR3 has 14 residues. This entry belongs to a study of T cell responses to AZD1222 COVID-19 vaccine. The source of this sequence is an adult in good health. This chain links TRBV7-8 with TRBJ2-5, with D possibly being TRBD2 (7 bases). Sequencing was performed on peripheral blood, taken on day 0 of AZD1222 vaccination. In DNA form, the CDR3 reads TGTGCCAGCAGCTTAGCGGGGGGGCCGAAGACCCAGTACTTC. It is translated as CASSLAGGPKTQYF. The full variable domain, with the rest looked up from reference TRBV7-8 and TRBJ2-5, is GAGVSQSPRYKVAKRGQDVALRCDPISGHVSLFWYQQALGQGPEFLTYFQNEAQLDKSGLPSDRFFAERPEGSVSTLKIQRTQQEDSAVYLCASSLAGGPKTQYFGPGTRLLVL.